A selection of T cell receptor beta chains follows, all from one sample in a study of cytomegalovirus exposure and HLA in healthy donors. The protocol was immunoSEQ multiplex PCR, while the TCRdb copy is restricted to in-frame clones and leaves out a portion. This table holds tens of thousands of clones. Sequencing input: PBMCs. These receptors all stem from a man aged 18 to 29 in good health and CMV-seropositive. CDR3s include the opening cysteine and the closing phenylalanine or tryptophan. The order of the fields is D gene, clone size, J gene, V gene, CDR3 protein, CDR3 DNA. D genes are given only for firm matches. Clone size appears in some rows only: once, few, many, or a class for an expanded clone.

d_call: TRBD2; clone_size: .; j_call: TRBJ2-1; v_call: TRBV6-5; cdr3_aa: CASSYGSGTSGPGQFF; cdr3_nt: TGTGCCAGCAGTTACGGCTCCGGGACTAGCGGGCCTGGGCAGTTCTTC
d_call: TRBD1; clone_size: .; j_call: TRBJ1-3; v_call: TRBV6-1; cdr3_aa: CASSANRGSGNTIYF; cdr3_nt: TGTGCCAGCAGTGCAAACAGGGGGTCTGGAAACACCATATATTTT
d_call: .; clone_size: .; j_call: TRBJ1-1; v_call: TRBV12-5; cdr3_aa: CASGPNVQALNTEAFF; cdr3_nt: TGTGCTAGTGGACCCAACGTCCAGGCTCTGAACACTGAAGCTTTCTTT
d_call: .; clone_size: .; j_call: TRBJ2-1; v_call: TRBV6-5; cdr3_aa: CASSYYRANEQFF; cdr3_nt: TGTGCCAGCAGTTACTACAGAGCCAATGAGCAGTTCTTC
d_call: .; clone_size: .; j_call: TRBJ2-5; v_call: TRBV19; cdr3_aa: CASSIADFHRETQYF; cdr3_nt: TGTGCCAGTAGTATAGCGGACTTCCACCGGGAGACCCAGTACTTC
d_call: TRBD1; clone_size: .; j_call: TRBJ2-2; v_call: TRBV5-6; cdr3_aa: CASSFGTGVWTGELFF; cdr3_nt: TGTGCCAGCAGCTTTGGGACAGGGGTCTGGACCGGGGAGCTGTTTTTT
d_call: .; clone_size: .; j_call: TRBJ2-1; v_call: TRBV19; cdr3_aa: CASTGTGGNEQFF; cdr3_nt: TGTGCCAGTACCGGGACTGGGGGCAATGAGCAGTTCTTC
d_call: TRBD1; clone_size: .; j_call: TRBJ1-2; v_call: TRBV5-4; cdr3_aa: CASSLAGQRLYGYTF; cdr3_nt: TGTGCCAGCAGCCTAGCGGGACAGAGACTATATGGCTACACCTTC
d_call: TRBD2; clone_size: .; j_call: TRBJ2-7; v_call: TRBV27; cdr3_aa: CASRQGTSGYSYEQYF; cdr3_nt: TGTGCCAGCAGACAAGGGACTAGCGGCTATTCCTACGAGCAGTACTTC
d_call: TRBD1; clone_size: .; j_call: TRBJ1-1; v_call: TRBV6-1; cdr3_aa: CASRRVTGVSEAFF; cdr3_nt: TGTGCCAGCAGGCGCGTAACAGGGGTGTCTGAAGCTTTCTTT
d_call: .; clone_size: .; j_call: TRBJ2-7; v_call: TRBV7-9; cdr3_aa: CATAPPGSSYEQYF; cdr3_nt: TGTGCCACAGCCCCCCCGGGGAGCTCCTACGAGCAGTACTTC
d_call: .; clone_size: .; j_call: TRBJ2-7; v_call: TRBV12-1; cdr3_aa: CASSFVLGLEGAPHEQYF; cdr3_nt: TGTGCCAGCAGCTTTGTATTAGGTTTGGAGGGAGCCCCCCACGAGCAGTACTTC
d_call: .; clone_size: .; j_call: TRBJ2-7; v_call: TRBV9; cdr3_aa: CASSLLPGESYEQYF; cdr3_nt: TGTGCCAGCAGCCTACTTCCGGGAGAGTCCTACGAGCAGTACTTC
d_call: TRBD1; clone_size: .; j_call: TRBJ2-1; v_call: TRBV29-1; cdr3_aa: CSVGGDRGLSEQFF; cdr3_nt: TGCAGCGTTGGAGGGGACAGGGGTCTTAGTGAGCAGTTCTTC
d_call: .; clone_size: .; j_call: TRBJ2-1; v_call: TRBV4-1; cdr3_aa: CASSQGYGGPISYNEQFF; cdr3_nt: TGCGCCAGCAGCCAAGGGTACGGCGGGCCCATCTCCTACAATGAGCAGTTCTTC
d_call: .; clone_size: .; j_call: TRBJ2-7; v_call: TRBV6-5; cdr3_aa: CASSYSEDSSYEQYF; cdr3_nt: TGTGCCAGCAGTTACTCGGAGGACAGCTCCTACGAGCAGTACTTC
d_call: .; clone_size: .; j_call: TRBJ1-2; v_call: TRBV11-3; cdr3_aa: CASSSDIYYGYTF; cdr3_nt: TGTGCCAGCAGCTCCGACATCTACTATGGCTACACCTTC
d_call: TRBD2; clone_size: .; j_call: TRBJ2-3; v_call: TRBV7-9; cdr3_aa: CASSPGLAGDSQYF; cdr3_nt: TGTGCCAGCAGCCCGGGACTAGCGGGGGACTCGCAGTATTTT
d_call: TRBD2; clone_size: .; j_call: TRBJ2-1; v_call: TRBV11-2; cdr3_aa: CASSLVSSGRFYNEQFF; cdr3_nt: TGTGCCAGCAGCTTAGTGTCCAGCGGGAGGTTCTACAATGAGCAGTTCTTC
d_call: .; clone_size: .; j_call: TRBJ2-3; v_call: TRBV5-1; cdr3_aa: CASSLGDTDTQYF; cdr3_nt: TGCGCCAGCAGCTTGGGCGACACAGATACGCAGTATTTT
d_call: .; clone_size: .; j_call: TRBJ2-7; v_call: TRBV6-5; cdr3_aa: CASRPGQGGEYF; cdr3_nt: TGTGCCAGCAGACCCGGACAGGGAGGGGAGTACTTC
d_call: .; clone_size: .; j_call: TRBJ2-2; v_call: TRBV19; cdr3_aa: CASSIDPGTGELFF; cdr3_nt: TGTGCCAGTAGTATAGATCCGGGCACCGGGGAGCTGTTTTTT
d_call: TRBD1; clone_size: .; j_call: TRBJ2-2; v_call: TRBV29-1; cdr3_aa: CSGYRGNTGELFF; cdr3_nt: TGCAGCGGTTACAGGGGCAACACCGGGGAGCTGTTTTTT
d_call: TRBD2; clone_size: .; j_call: TRBJ2-2; v_call: TRBV2; cdr3_aa: CASRGTSGRYGELFF; cdr3_nt: TGTGCCAGCAGGGGGACTAGCGGGAGGTACGGGGAGCTGTTTTTT
d_call: TRBD1; clone_size: .; j_call: TRBJ1-6; v_call: TRBV19; cdr3_aa: CASSIAQGGNSPLHF; cdr3_nt: TGTGCCAGTAGTATCGCACAGGGGGGAAATTCACCCCTCCACTTT
d_call: .; clone_size: .; j_call: TRBJ1-5; v_call: TRBV7-2; cdr3_aa: CASSLTFWAGVSGQPQHF; cdr3_nt: TGTGCCAGCAGCTTAACTTTTTGGGCTGGTGTTTCGGGGCAGCCCCAGCATTTT
d_call: TRBD2; clone_size: .; j_call: TRBJ2-7; v_call: TRBV25-1; cdr3_aa: CASSGYLGGSGNYEQYF; cdr3_nt: TGTGCCAGCAGTGGATACCTGGGTGGTAGCGGGAACTACGAGCAGTACTTC
d_call: .; clone_size: .; j_call: TRBJ2-1; v_call: TRBV2; cdr3_aa: CASSEEPGMVNEQFF; cdr3_nt: TGTGCCAGCAGTGAAGAACCGGGAATGGTGAATGAGCAGTTCTTC
d_call: TRBD2; clone_size: .; j_call: TRBJ2-3; v_call: TRBV4-1; cdr3_aa: CASSRGGIIRSDTQYF; cdr3_nt: TGCGCCAGCAGCCGGGGGGGGATCATCCGTTCAGATACGCAGTATTTT
d_call: TRBD2; clone_size: .; j_call: TRBJ2-2; v_call: TRBV11-2; cdr3_aa: CASSPPLAGGAANTGELFF; cdr3_nt: TGTGCCAGCAGCCCACCTCTAGCGGGGGGGGCTGCGAACACCGGGGAGCTGTTTTTT
d_call: TRBD2; clone_size: medium-sized; j_call: TRBJ2-1; v_call: TRBV7-8; cdr3_aa: CASSTEAGSSYNEQFF; cdr3_nt: TGTGCCAGCAGCACCGAAGCGGGGAGCTCCTACAATGAGCAGTTCTTC
d_call: .; clone_size: .; j_call: TRBJ2-3; v_call: TRBV27; cdr3_aa: CASSLREWGGSTDTQYF; cdr3_nt: TGTGCCAGCAGTTTAAGGGAGTGGGGGGGCAGCACAGATACGCAGTATTTT
d_call: .; clone_size: .; j_call: TRBJ1-1; v_call: TRBV10-1; cdr3_aa: CASSEGRGNTEAFF; cdr3_nt: TGCGCCAGCAGTGAAGGCAGGGGGAACACTGAAGCTTTCTTT
d_call: TRBD1; clone_size: .; j_call: TRBJ1-1; v_call: TRBV6-1; cdr3_aa: CASSRQGARTEAFF; cdr3_nt: TGTGCCAGCAGCCGACAGGGGGCAAGGACTGAAGCTTTCTTT
d_call: .; clone_size: .; j_call: TRBJ2-2; v_call: TRBV15; cdr3_aa: CATSREQSGGELFF; cdr3_nt: TGTGCCACCAGCAGAGAACAATCAGGCGGGGAGCTGTTTTTT
d_call: .; clone_size: .; j_call: TRBJ1-2; v_call: TRBV5-5; cdr3_aa: CASRPEGGGGYTF; cdr3_nt: TGTGCCAGCAGACCCGAGGGGGGGGGTGGCTACACCTTC
d_call: TRBD1; clone_size: .; j_call: TRBJ1-1; v_call: TRBV7-9; cdr3_aa: CASSFTGQSLTEAFF; cdr3_nt: TGTGCCAGCAGCTTTACGGGACAGAGCCTCACTGAAGCTTTCTTT
d_call: .; clone_size: .; j_call: TRBJ2-2; v_call: TRBV5-1; cdr3_aa: CASRYRYTGELFF; cdr3_nt: TGCGCCAGCAGGTACAGGTACACCGGGGAGCTGTTTTTT
d_call: TRBD2; clone_size: .; j_call: TRBJ2-2; v_call: TRBV5-5; cdr3_aa: CASSLIPREGGGELFF; cdr3_nt: TGTGCCAGCAGCTTGATTCCGCGGGAGGGAGGCGGGGAGCTGTTTTTT
d_call: TRBD1; clone_size: .; j_call: TRBJ2-7; v_call: TRBV28; cdr3_aa: CASRNRDRSYEQYF; cdr3_nt: TGTGCCAGCAGAAACCGGGACAGGTCCTACGAGCAGTACTTC
d_call: .; clone_size: .; j_call: TRBJ2-3; v_call: TRBV5-1; cdr3_aa: CASGISESTDTQYF; cdr3_nt: TGCGCCAGCGGGATTAGCGAGAGCACAGATACGCAGTATTTT
d_call: TRBD1; clone_size: .; j_call: TRBJ2-5; v_call: TRBV10-1; cdr3_aa: CDHRDRGQETQYF; cdr3_nt: TGCGATCACCGGGACAGGGGACAAGAGACCCAGTACTTC
d_call: TRBD1; clone_size: .; j_call: TRBJ2-7; v_call: TRBV19; cdr3_aa: CASSRDREYEQYF; cdr3_nt: TGTGCCAGTAGTCGCGACAGGGAGTACGAGCAGTACTTC
d_call: .; clone_size: .; j_call: TRBJ1-4; v_call: TRBV30; cdr3_aa: CAWSRQGNEKLFF; cdr3_nt: TGTGCCTGGAGTCGGCAGGGTAATGAAAAACTGTTTTTT
d_call: .; clone_size: .; j_call: TRBJ2-5; v_call: TRBV7-9; cdr3_aa: CASSLALGAETQYF; cdr3_nt: TGTGCCAGCAGCTTAGCGCTTGGGGCGGAGACCCAGTACTTC